This T cell receptor (beta chain) was captured by sequencing in a study of PD-1 blockade in classical Hodgkin lymphoma. At the level of the study: Nivolumab was given intravenously to patients at 3 mg/kg every 2 weeks.

Every one of the patients relapsed after autologous stem cell transplantation (brentuximab vedotin exposure was variable). The method was immunoSEQ multiplex PCR; TCRdb's version includes in-frame clones alone and lacks a portion of them. Among about 14,000 clones listed, approximately 78% were seen once. This sequence originates from a human donor with classical Hodgkin lymphoma. The material was peripheral blood mononuclear cells (PBMCs), obtained before the second cycle of nivolumab.

CDR3 bases: TGCAGCGTTGAAGCCGACGGAAGCGAAAAACTGTTTTTT. It translates to CSVEADGSEKLFF. The J gene is TRBJ1-4, the V gene TRBV29-1; D not resolved. The CDR3 consists of 13 residues. Trimming stripped 1 base from V and 8 bases from J, with 11 bases between. CDR1 and CDR2 from the germline V gene are SQVTM and ANQGSEA.